The present entry profiles one TCR beta chain with its context. The time point is: longitudinal time-point 3. These data come from a study of neurological immune-mediated disorders. TCRdb passed the 5' RACE reads through MiXCR, listing each CDR3 protein once. The table shows tens of thousands of distinct CDR3 sequences, with approximately 4.3% occurring only once. Specimen: PBMCs. The source of this sequence is an older woman with multiple sclerosis.

CDR3 amino acids: CASNIQGAEAFF. CDR3 in DNA: TGTGCCAGCAATATCCAGGGGGCCGAAGCTTTCTTT. The V and J genes are TRBV6-5 and TRBJ1-1; 8 bases are a match to TRBD1. The germline V gene has CDR1 MNHEY and CDR2 SVGAGI. The CDR3 extends over 12 amino acids. Losses at the gene ends were 7 bases for V and 8 bases for J; bases not matched to a gene: 6.